Below, 27 T cell receptor beta chains from the same sample are listed, as sequenced in a study of CXCR3-negative and CXCR3-positive naive CD8 T cells. 5' RACE with UMI labels generated the TRB cDNA libraries. Following a re-call of the 5' RACE reads, TCRdb has one entry per CDR3 protein and lacks DNA. This repertoire includes about 53,000 distinct CDR3 sequences. Sequencing was done on a sample of naive CXCR3- CD8+ T cells from blood. Subset defined: CD45RO-CCR7+CD27+CD95- naive CD8+ T cells lacking CXCR3 (TNR3-). The receptors originated from a human donor in good health. Some clones in this sample may be carry-over from other donors' samples.

The J gene is TRBJ1-1, the V gene TRBV20-1; as DNA is missing, the TRBD1 call by TCRdb cannot be tested. This CDR3 region has 14 residues. The germline V gene encodes CDR1 DFQATT and CDR2 SNEGSKA (reference sequence). CDR3 protein: CSAEKDRVNTEAFF.

The V and J genes are TRBV28 and TRBJ2-7; TCRdb proposes TRBD1, but this gene call is untestable without DNA. The CDR3 extends over 17 amino acids. CDR1 and CDR2 from the germline V gene are MDHEN and SYDVKM. The CDR3 protein is CASRTPLRFGQSYEQYF.

The chain uses TRBV28 and TRBJ1-1. This CDR3 contains 15 residues. Germline CDR1 and CDR2: MDHEN and SYDVKM. CDR3: CASSLVGSRGTEAFF.

The chain employs TRBV27 and TRBJ2-1; TCRdb lists TRBD1, though no DNA is available to test this call. From germline, CDR1 is MNHEY and CDR2 SMNVEV (reference sequence). This CDR3 has 12 residues. CDR3 protein: CASSDRVNEQFF.

This chain joins TRBV7-9 and TRBJ2-2. The germline V gene has CDR1 SEHNR and CDR2 FQNEAQ (reference sequence). The CDR3 is made up of 13 amino acids. This CDR3 reads CASSLRNTGELFF.

The rearrangement links TRBV5-6 to TRBJ2-3; TCRdb calls TRBD1, which cannot be checked without DNA. The germline CDR1 and CDR2 sequences are SGHDT and YYEEEE. This CDR3 contains 16 residues. The chain's CDR3 is CASRPPGQIDTDTQYF.

This chain joins TRBV5-1 and TRBJ2-1; TCRdb's assignment of TRBD1 cannot be checked, as there is no DNA. This CDR3 is 15 amino acids long. Per germline, CDR1 SGHRS and CDR2 YFSETQ. CDR3: CASSFRDSTDNEQFF.

The V call is TRBV6-2 or TRBV6-3, the J call TRBJ2-7. CDR3 length: 11 residues. CDR1 and CDR2 (germline): MNHEY, SVGEGT. The CDR3 is CASSIDYEQYF.

The V gene is TRBV4-3, the J gene TRBJ1-2; TCRdb indicates TRBD1, and absent DNA this call remains unverified. CDR1 and CDR2 from the germline V gene are LGHNA and YSLEER. This CDR3 is 18 amino acids long. This CDR3 is CASSHRTPTGLDAYGYTF.

The chain is built from TRBV18 and TRBJ2-3. This CDR3 has 15 residues. Germline loops: CDR1 KGHSH, CDR2 LQKENI. The CDR3 reads CASSPLGSSTDTQYF.

The CDR3 region is CASLGTNGDEQYF. J is TRBJ2-7 and V is TRBV6-2 or TRBV6-3; TCRdb calls TRBD2, which cannot be checked without DNA. Germline CDR1 and CDR2: MNHEY and SVGEGT. The CDR3 contains 13 residues.

This chain connects TRBV7-2 to TRBJ2-5; as DNA is missing, the TRBD1 call by TCRdb cannot be tested. CDR1 SGHTA and CDR2 FQGNSA come from the germline V gene. The CDR3 contains 14 residues. The CDR3 spells CASSSDKSQETQYF.

The chain recombines TRBV4-1 with TRBJ2-7; TCRdb picks TRBD2, but there is no DNA to check that call. Germline V gene sequence: CDR1 MGHRA, CDR2 YSYEKL. This CDR3 is built from 16 residues. The CDR3 loop reads CASSQVAGGRSYEQYF.

The rearrangement uses TRBV6-5 and TRBJ2-1; TCRdb proposes TRBD2, but this gene call is untestable without DNA. The CDR3 has 15 amino acids. The germline CDR1 and CDR2 sequences are MNHEY and SVGAGI. CDR3 in amino acids: CASSPLAGGYNEQFF.

The gene calls are TRBV12-3 or TRBV12-4 and TRBJ2-1; TCRdb returns TRBD1, unconfirmable since there is no DNA. This CDR3 spans 13 amino acids. CDR3 residues: CASRDSLYNEQFF.

V usage is TRBV15 and J usage is TRBJ2-6. Looked up from germline, CDR1 is LNHNV and CDR2 is YYDKDF (reference sequence). This CDR3 spans 15 amino acids. This CDR3 reads CATSRDHSGANVLTF.

The chain joins TRBV30 to TRBJ1-6; the TRBD1 assignment by TCRdb is unverifiable without DNA. This CDR3 has 15 amino acids. Germline V lookup: CDR1 GTSNPN, CDR2 SVGIG (reference sequence). The CDR3 loop is CAWSLPETGSSPLHF.

The J gene is TRBJ1-1, the V gene TRBV5-1; TCRdb outputs TRBD1, but without DNA this stays unchecked. Germline V CDR1 and CDR2: SGHRS, YFSETQ. The CDR3 runs to 15 residues. The CDR3 is CASSDRDRANTEAFF.

This chain links TRBV5-1 with TRBJ2-7; absent DNA, TCRdb's TRBD2 call cannot be checked. CDR1 and CDR2 from the germline V gene are SGHRS and YFSETQ. The CDR3 sequence is 15 residues long. The CDR3 sequence is CASSLTRVNSYEQYF.

CDR3 protein: CASSQLPGTATNYGYTF. The chain has TRBV14 and TRBJ1-2; checking the TCRdb D call of TRBD1 is not possible without DNA. From germline, CDR1 is SGHDN and CDR2 FVKESK. CDR3 length equals 17 residues. The full variable domain, with the rest looked up from reference TRBV14 and TRBJ1-2, is EAGVTQFPSHSVIEKGQTVTLRCDPISGHDNLYWYRRVMGKEIKFLLHFVKESKQDESGMPNNRFLAERTGGTYSTLKVQPAELEDSGVYFCASSQLPGTATNYGYTFGSGTRLTVV.

The chain employs TRBV29-1 and TRBJ2-7; the D gene TCRdb calls, TRBD1, cannot be checked with no DNA. The CDR3 has 12 residues. The V gene's germline CDR1 is SQVTM and CDR2 ANQGSEA. The CDR3 protein is CSVEGRACEQYF.

The rearrangement links TRBV6-2 or TRBV6-3 to TRBJ2-5. Germline lookup yields CDR1 MNHEY and CDR2 SVGEGT. The CDR3 has 14 residues. CDR3 amino acids: CASSEILYQETQYF.

V and J are TRBV7-7 and TRBJ1-1. Germline-derived CDR1 and CDR2 are SSHAT and FNYEAQ (reference sequence). The CDR3 is 13 amino acids. CDR3 loop: CASSLDMNTEAFF. The full variable domain, rest sourced from reference TRBV7-7 and TRBJ1-1, is GAGVSQSPRYKVTKRGQDVTLRCDPISSHATLYWYQQALGQGPEFLTYFNYEAQPDKSGLPSDRFSAERPEGSISTLTIQRTEQRDSAMYRCASSLDMNTEAFFGQGTRLTVV.

The rearrangement uses TRBV19 and TRBJ2-1; TCRdb outputs TRBD1, but without DNA this stays unchecked. This CDR3 has 16 amino acids. Germline V gene data show CDR1 as LNHDA and CDR2 as SQIVND (reference sequence). The CDR3 here is CASSPHRGRIVNEQFF.

This chain links TRBV20-1 with TRBJ2-3; TCRdb gives TRBD2 as the D gene, but with no DNA this cannot be confirmed. Germline V CDR1 and CDR2: DFQATT, SNEGSKA (reference sequence). There are 16 residues in the CDR3. CDR3 residues: CSARAASGRVGDTQYF.

The chain couples TRBV30 to TRBJ1-6; TCRdb lists TRBD1, though no DNA is available to test this call. The CDR3 is 15 residues long. CDR1 is GTSNPN, CDR2 SVGIG, per germline (reference sequence). CDR3 region: CAWGPRDRPLSSLHF.

V gene TRBV7-2 combines with J gene TRBJ2-3; TCRdb selects TRBD2, and the lack of DNA leaves this call unchecked. Germline V CDR1 and CDR2: SGHTA, FQGNSA. The CDR3 has 15 residues. CDR3 protein: CASSLVAGVTDTQYF.